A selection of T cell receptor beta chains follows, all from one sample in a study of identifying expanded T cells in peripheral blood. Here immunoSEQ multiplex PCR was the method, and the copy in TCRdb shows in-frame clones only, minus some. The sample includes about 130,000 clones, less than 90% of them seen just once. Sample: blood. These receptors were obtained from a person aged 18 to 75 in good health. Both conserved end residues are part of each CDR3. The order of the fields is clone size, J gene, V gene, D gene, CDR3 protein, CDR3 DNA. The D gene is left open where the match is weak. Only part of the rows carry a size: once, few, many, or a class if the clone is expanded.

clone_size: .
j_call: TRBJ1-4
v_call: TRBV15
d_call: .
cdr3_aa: CATSRAVKGNEKLFF
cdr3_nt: TGTGCCACCAGCAGAGCTGTAAAGGGGAATGAAAAACTGTTTTTT

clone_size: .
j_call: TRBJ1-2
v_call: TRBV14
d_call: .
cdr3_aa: CASSQVSHDYGYTF
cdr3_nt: TGTGCCAGCAGCCAAGTTAGCCACGACTATGGCTACACCTTC

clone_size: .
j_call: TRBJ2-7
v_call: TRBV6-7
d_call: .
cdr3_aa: CASTLSSYEQYF
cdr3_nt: TGTGCCTCGACCCTATCAAGCTACGAGCAGTACTTC

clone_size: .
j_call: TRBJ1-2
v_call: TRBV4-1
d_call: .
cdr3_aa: CASSQESQGSTYGYTF
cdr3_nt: TGCGCCAGCAGCCAAGAATCACAGGGCTCGACCTATGGCTACACCTTC

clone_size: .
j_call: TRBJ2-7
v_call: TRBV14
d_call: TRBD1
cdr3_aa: CASSLDRVAYEQYF
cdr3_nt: TGTGCCAGCAGCCTAGACAGGGTTGCCTACGAGCAGTACTTC

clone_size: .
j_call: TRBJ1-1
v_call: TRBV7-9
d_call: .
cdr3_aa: CASSFLPMNTEAFF
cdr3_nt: TGTGCCAGCAGCTTTTTGCCTATGAACACTGAAGCTTTCTTT

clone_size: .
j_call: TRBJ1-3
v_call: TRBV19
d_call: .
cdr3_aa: CASSFYSSGNTIYF
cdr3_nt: TGTGCCAGTTCCTTTTACAGCTCTGGAAACACCATATATTTT

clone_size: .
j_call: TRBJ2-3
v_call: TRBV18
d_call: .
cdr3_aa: CASSPMTASTDTQYF
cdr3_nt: TGTGCCAGCTCACCTATGACTGCTAGCACAGATACGCAGTATTTT

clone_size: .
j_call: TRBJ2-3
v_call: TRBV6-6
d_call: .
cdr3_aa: CASSRDTDTQYF
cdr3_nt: TGTGCCAGCAGTCGAGACACAGATACGCAGTATTTT

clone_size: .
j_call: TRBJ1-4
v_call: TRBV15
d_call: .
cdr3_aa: CATSRGNRDGGEKLFF
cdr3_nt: TGTGCCACCAGCAGAGGTAACAGGGATGGCGGTGAAAAACTGTTTTTT

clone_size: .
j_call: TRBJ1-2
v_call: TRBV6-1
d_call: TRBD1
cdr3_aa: CATIPETGVSGYTF
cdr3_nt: TGTGCCACCATACCCGAAACAGGGGTTAGTGGCTACACCTTC

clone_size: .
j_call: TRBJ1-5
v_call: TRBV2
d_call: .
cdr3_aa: CASSGGRNNQPQHF
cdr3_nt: TGTGCCAGCAGTGGAGGGCGGAACAATCAGCCCCAGCATTTT

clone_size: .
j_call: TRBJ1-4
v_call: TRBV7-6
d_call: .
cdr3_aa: CASSLAFDSGQKLFF
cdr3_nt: TGTGCCAGCAGCTTAGCCTTCGACAGCGGCCAAAAACTGTTTTTT

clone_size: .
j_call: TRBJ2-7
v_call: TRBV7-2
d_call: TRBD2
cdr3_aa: CASSLMASGRGEQYF
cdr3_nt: TGTGCCAGCAGCCTAATGGCTAGCGGGAGAGGCGAGCAGTACTTC

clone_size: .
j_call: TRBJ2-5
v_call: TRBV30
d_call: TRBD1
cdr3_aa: CACDYRGETQYF
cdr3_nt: TGTGCCTGTGACTACAGGGGGGAGACCCAGTACTTC

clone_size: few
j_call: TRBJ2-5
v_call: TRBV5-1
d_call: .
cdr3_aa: CASSLTQGLQETQYF
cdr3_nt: TGCGCCAGCAGCTTGACTCAGGGGCTTCAAGAGACCCAGTACTTC

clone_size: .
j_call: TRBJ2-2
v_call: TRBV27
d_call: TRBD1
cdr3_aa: CASCLGTGMTGELFF
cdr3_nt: TGTGCCAGCTGCCTCGGGACAGGGATGACCGGGGAGCTGTTTTTT

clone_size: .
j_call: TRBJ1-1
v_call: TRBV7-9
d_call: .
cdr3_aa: CASSRPGHIKGTEAFF
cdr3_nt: TGTGCCAGCAGCAGACCGGGACACATTAAAGGAACTGAAGCTTTCTTT

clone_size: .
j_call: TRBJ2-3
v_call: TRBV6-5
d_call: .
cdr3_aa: CASSPRGEDTQYF
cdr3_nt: TGTGCCAGCAGTCCGCGGGGCGAGGATACGCAGTATTTT

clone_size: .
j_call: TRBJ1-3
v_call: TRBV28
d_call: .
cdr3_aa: CASIADSSSGNTIYF
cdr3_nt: TGTGCCAGCATTGCGGACTCTTCCTCTGGAAACACCATATATTTT

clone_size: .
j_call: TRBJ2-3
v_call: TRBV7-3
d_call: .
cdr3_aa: CASSSRDGRDTQYF
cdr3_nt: TGTGCCAGCAGCTCCCGGGACGGTAGAGATACGCAGTATTTT

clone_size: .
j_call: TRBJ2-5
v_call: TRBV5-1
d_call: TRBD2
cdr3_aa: CASSLASGQTQYF
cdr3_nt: TGCGCCAGCAGCTTGGCTAGCGGACAGACCCAGTACTTC

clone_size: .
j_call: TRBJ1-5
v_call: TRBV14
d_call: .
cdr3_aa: CASSQLNQPQHF
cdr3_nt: TGTGCCAGCAGCCAATTAAATCAGCCCCAGCATTTT

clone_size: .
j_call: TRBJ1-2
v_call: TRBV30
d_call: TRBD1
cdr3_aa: CAHRTGMGGYTF
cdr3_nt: TGTGCCCATAGGACAGGAATGGGTGGCTACACCTTC

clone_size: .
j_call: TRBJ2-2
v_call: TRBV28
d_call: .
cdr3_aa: CASSLYGSGTGELFF
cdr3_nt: TGTGCCAGCAGTTTATACGGGAGCGGCACCGGGGAGCTGTTTTTT

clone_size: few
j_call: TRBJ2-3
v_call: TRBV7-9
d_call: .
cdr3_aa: CASGGGARGQDTQYF
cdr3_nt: TGTGCCAGCGGAGGAGGGGCTCGGGGACAAGATACGCAGTATTTT

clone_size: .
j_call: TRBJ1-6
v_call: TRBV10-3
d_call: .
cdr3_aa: CAISGGDHNSPLHF
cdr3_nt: TGTGCCATCAGTGGGGGTGACCATAATTCACCCCTCCACTTT

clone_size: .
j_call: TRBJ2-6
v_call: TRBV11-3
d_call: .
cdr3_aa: CASSLGATNVLTF
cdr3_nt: TGTGCCAGCAGCCTAGGGGCAACCAACGTCCTGACTTTC

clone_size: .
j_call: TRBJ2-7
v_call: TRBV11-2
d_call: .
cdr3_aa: CASSLTGEQYF
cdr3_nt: TGTGCCAGCAGCTTAACCGGGGAGCAGTACTTC

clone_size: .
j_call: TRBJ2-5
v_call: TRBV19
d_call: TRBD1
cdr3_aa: CASSFIGTAETQYF
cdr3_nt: TGTGCCAGTAGTTTCATCGGGACAGCGGAGACCCAGTACTTC

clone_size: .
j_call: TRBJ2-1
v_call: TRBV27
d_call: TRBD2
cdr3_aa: CASSASGRAWEQFF
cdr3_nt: TGTGCCAGTTCTGCTAGCGGGAGGGCATGGGAGCAGTTCTTC

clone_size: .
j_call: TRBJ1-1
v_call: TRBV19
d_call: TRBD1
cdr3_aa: CASRRQGINTEAFF
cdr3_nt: TGTGCCAGTAGGAGACAGGGGATAAACACTGAAGCTTTCTTT